This entry is about one TCR beta chain. Its cognate antigen is unknown. The CDR3 loop spans 15 amino acids. Germline V gene lookup returns CDR1 SGHKS and CDR2 YYEKEE (reference sequence). V was cut by 3 bases and J by 4 bases, with 13 bases left in between. This specimen comes from a study of early T cells in non-severe SARS-CoV-2 infection. Findings and caveats of the study: Matching against VDJdb likely underestimated virus-specific expansions, favoring anti-spike CD8.

TCRdb recomputed calls from the 5' RACE reads with MiXCR, one row per CDR3 protein. The table has 70,000 to 85,000 distinct CDR3 sequences, about 13% seen once. This receptor was identified in an adult who was a healthcare worker with PCR-confirmed SARS-CoV-2 infection or an uninfected control (not recorded which). The chain recombines TRBV5-5 with TRBJ1-4; D might be TRBD1 (5 bases). The sequenced sample consisted of whole blood. The CDR3 is CASSWGTLGNEKLFF. In nucleotides, the CDR3 is TGTGCCAGCAGCTGGGGGACCTTGGGTAATGAAAAACTGTTTTTT.